The 31 T cell receptor beta chains listed next were all sequenced from one sample in a study of blood T cell repertoires in COVID-19. The data were produced by immunoSEQ multiplex PCR, yet TCRdb's version contains in-frame clones alone and is incomplete. The sample lists 150,000 to 200,000 clones, 80% occurring once. Material for sequencing was PBMCs or T cells enriched from blood (not recorded which). Source of these receptors: a man aged 35 to 55 who had recovered from COVID-19.

This sequence joins TRBV5-4 and TRBJ1-1; D unclear. Trimming stripped 4 bases from V and 5 bases from J, with 18 bases between. The CDR3 is made up of 15 amino acids. Germline CDR1 and CDR2: SGHNT and YYREEE (reference sequence). As DNA, the CDR3 is TGTGCCAGCAGCCGCCCAATTCTCGGAGGTACTGAAGCTTTCTTT. Translating gives CASSRPILGGTEAFF.

The chain couples TRBV2 to TRBJ2-7; TRBD1 aligns across 7 bases. From germline, CDR1 is SNHLY and CDR2 FYNNEI. This CDR3 has 16 amino acids. Germline trimming cut 3 bases from V and 2 bases from J; bases unmatched to any gene: 10. DNA for the CDR3: TGTGCCAGCAGTGACGATCCGGGACAGATAACCTACGAGCAGTACGTC. Translation gives CASSDDPGQITYEQYV.

This clone was observed a few times. The chain couples TRBV24-1 to TRBJ1-2, with 7 bases fitting TRBD1. Trimming cost V 2 bases and J 3 bases; bases outside gene matches: 2. This CDR3 has 14 residues. Germline V CDR1 and CDR2: KGHDR, SFDVKD. The CDR3 region is CATSDSTGYYGYTF. The CDR3 nucleotides read TGTGCCACCAGTGATTCGACAGGGTACTATGGCTACACCTTC.

This clone was detected only a few times. The CDR3 protein is CASSLSTGIDTGELFF. CDR3 nucleotides: TGCGCCAGCAGCTTGTCTACGGGGATCGACACCGGGGAGCTGTTTTTT. The V and J genes are TRBV5-1 and TRBJ2-2; tentatively, D is TRBD2 (5 bases). The germline V and J ends were trimmed by 1 base and 3 bases, with 13 bases remaining between them. The germline gives CDR1 SGHRS, CDR2 YFSETQ. This CDR3 comprises 16 residues.

The chain links TRBV11-2 to TRBJ1-5, with D tentatively TRBD1 (6 bases). V lost 5 bases and J lost 4, with 15 bases in between. The V gene's germline CDR1 is SGHAT and CDR2 FQNNGV. CDR3 length: 15 residues. CDR3 residues: CASSEGRGANQPQHF. The DNA for the CDR3 is TGTGCCAGCAGCGAGGGGCGGGGGGCGAATCAGCCCCAGCATTTT.

CDR3 residues: CASSGQGSGGYTF. The CDR3 nucleotides read TGTGCCAGCAGCGGACAGGGATCAGGTGGCTACACCTTC. The rearrangement links TRBV9 to TRBJ1-2; TRBD1 matches at 7 bases. The CDR3 runs 13 residues. The V gene's germline CDR1 is SGDLS and CDR2 YYNGEE. Trimming removed 3 bases from V and 7 bases from J; junction bases left unmatched: 6.

This chain links TRBV5-4 with TRBJ1-3, with 8 bases matching TRBD1. The germline V gene has CDR1 SGHNT and CDR2 YYREEE (reference sequence). V was clipped by 3 bases and J by 6 bases; unmatched bases: 8. The CDR3 contains 15 residues. The DNA of the CDR3 is TGTGCCAGCAGCTCGGACAGGGTAATGTCAAACACCATATATTTT. As protein: CASSSDRVMSNTIYF.

CDR3 protein: CASSLSRNEQFF. The CDR3 DNA reads as TGTGCCAGCAGCTTATCGAGGAATGAGCAGTTCTTC. The rearrangement joins TRBV11-3 to TRBJ2-1; the D is unclear. The germline gives CDR1 SGHNT, CDR2 YENEEA. The CDR3 is 12 amino acids. V lost 2 bases and J lost 7, with 6 bases in between.

This clone was seen only a few times. V usage is TRBV30 and J usage is TRBJ1-2; D call uncertain. V lost 4 bases and J lost 0, with 9 bases in between. In germline, CDR1 is GTSNPN, CDR2 SVGIG (reference sequence). The CDR3 contains 13 residues. CDR3 amino acids: CAWIPDSNYGYTF. CDR3 sequence (DNA): TGTGCCTGGATTCCAGATTCTAACTATGGCTACACCTTC.

V and J are TRBV19 and TRBJ1-1; a weak D match, TRBD1 (5 bases). CDR1 is LNHDA and CDR2 is SQIVND in the germline V gene (reference sequence). The CDR3 has 15 amino acids. V was shortened by 7 bases and J by 0 bases, with 15 bases between the two germline ends. The CDR3 sequence: CASTQQAGMNTEAFF. CDR3 sequence (DNA): TGTGCCAGTACCCAACAGGCGGGAATGAACACTGAAGCTTTCTTT.

This clone has only a few counts. This rearrangement joins TRBV2 to TRBJ1-2; no reliable D call. V was trimmed by 6 bases and J by 7 bases, leaving 12 bases between them. This CDR3 comprises 12 residues. CDR1 and CDR2 from the germline V gene are SNHLY and FYNNEI. This CDR3 is CASSQYIGGYTF. The CDR3 DNA is TGTGCCAGCAGCCAGTATATTGGTGGCTACACCTTC. Filled out from reference TRBV2 and TRBJ1-2, the complete variable domain reads EPEVTQTPSHQVTQMGQEVILRCVPISNHLYFYWYRQILGQKVEFLVSFYNNEISEKSEIFDDQFSVERPDGSNFTLKIRSTKLEDSAMYFCASSQYIGGYTFGSGTRLTVV.

This clone appeared once. The chain has TRBV18 and TRBJ1-1, with a tentative D call TRBD1 (5 bases). Looked up from germline, CDR1 is KGHSH and CDR2 is LQKENI. The V end lost 6 bases, the J end lost 1 base, and 15 bases lay between the germline ends. CDR3 size: 15 residues. The chain's CDR3 is CASSLWGRQNTEAFF. The CDR3 DNA follows: TGTGCCAGCTCGCTCTGGGGCAGACAGAACACTGAAGCTTTCTTT.

J is TRBJ1-2 and V is TRBV6-5; 7 bases are a match to TRBD1. Unmatched junction bases numbered 8, after V lost 6 bases and J lost 4 bases. The CDR3 loop spans 14 amino acids. Germline lookup yields CDR1 MNHEY and CDR2 SVGAGI. CDR3 residues: CASSPRQGLYGYTF. The CDR3 DNA reads TGTGCCAGCAGCCCACGACAGGGCCTCTATGGCTACACCTTC.

A few counts support this clone. This chain uses TRBV4-1 with TRBJ1-1; possibly TRBD1 for D (5 bases). From germline, CDR1 is MGHRA and CDR2 YSYEKL. This CDR3 contains 13 residues. Deletions cut 5 bases from V and 7 bases from J, with 14 bases between. The CDR3 sequence is CASSYGGDGEAFF. In nucleotides, the CDR3 is TGCGCCAGCAGCTATGGGGGGGATGGTGAAGCTTTCTTT.

This chain joins TRBV6-5 and TRBJ1-2, with TRBD1 identical over 7 bases. V was clipped by 6 bases and J by 3 bases; unmatched bases: 4. The V gene's germline CDR1 is MNHEY and CDR2 SVGAGI. The CDR3 has 13 residues. CDR3 sequence reads: CASRKGQDYGYTF. The CDR3 DNA reads TGTGCCAGCAGGAAAGGACAGGACTATGGCTACACCTTC.

In its sample, this clone was seen many times. V usage is TRBV27 and J usage is TRBJ1-3, with unresolved D. There are 15 residues in the CDR3. CDR1 is MNHEY, CDR2 SMNVEV, per germline (reference sequence). V was clipped by 6 bases and J by 0 bases, with 12 bases between them. CDR3 region: CASSPHASSGNTIYF. The CDR3 coding sequence is TGTGCCAGCAGCCCCCATGCCAGCTCTGGAAACACCATATATTTT.

The V and J genes are TRBV6-5 and TRBJ1-6; weak D call: TRBD1 (6 bases). The CDR3 has 16 residues. Deletions cut 4 bases from V and 13 bases from J, with 23 bases between. Germline CDR1 MNHEY, CDR2 SVGAGI. This CDR3 is CASSSIGGTLLWPLHF. The CDR3 DNA sequence: TGTGCCAGCAGTTCAATAGGGGGAACACTCCTCTGGCCCCTCCACTTT.

The CDR3 here is CASSFGTDYGYTF. CDR3 nucleotides: TGTGCCAGCAGTTTCGGGACAGACTATGGCTACACCTTC. The chain carries TRBV27 and TRBJ1-2, with 7 nucleotides matching TRBD1. This CDR3 is 13 amino acids long. V dropped 3 bases and J dropped 3; count of bases not matched to a gene: 1. The germline CDR1 and CDR2 sequences are MNHEY and SMNVEV (reference sequence).

The chain couples TRBV5-6 to TRBJ1-2, with TRBD1 matching over 8 bases. This CDR3 has 13 residues. CDR1 is SGHDT and CDR2 is YYEEEE in the germline V gene. The V segment lost 5 bases and the J segment 5 bases; nucleotides outside the gene matches: 5. The CDR3 spells CASSRDRGYGYTF. The CDR3 DNA reads TGTGCCAGCAGTCGCGACAGGGGATATGGCTACACCTTC.

The J gene is TRBJ1-2, the V gene TRBV7-8; TRBD1 matches at 8 bases. V lost 2 bases and J lost 4; bases outside the gene matches: 6. CDR1 is SGHVS and CDR2 is FQNEAQ in the germline V gene. CDR3 size: 15 residues. The DNA for the CDR3 is TGTGCCAGCAGCTTAAATACCGGACAGGGCTATGGCTACACCTTC. Residues: CASSLNTGQGYGYTF.

This sequence joins TRBV9 and TRBJ1-2, with 8 bases identical to TRBD1. CDR3 length: 16 amino acids. Germline loops: CDR1 SGDLS, CDR2 YYNGEE. V dropped 3 bases and J dropped 1; count of bases not matched to a gene: 8. CDR3 sequence reads: CASSGAIQGDNYGYTF. The CDR3 bases are TGTGCCAGCAGCGGCGCGATACAGGGGGATAACTATGGCTACACCTTC.

V is TRBV5-6 and J is TRBJ1-4; TRBD1 matches at 7 bases. CDR1 and CDR2 from the germline V gene are SGHDT and YYEEEE. This CDR3 region has 14 residues. With V trimmed by 4 bases and J by 4 bases, 4 bases remained unmatched. The CDR3 sequence: CASSPDRLNEKLFF. The CDR3, as DNA: TGTGCCAGCAGCCCGGACAGGCTTAATGAAAAACTGTTTTTT. The whole variable domain, filled in from reference TRBV5-6 and TRBJ1-4, reads DAGVTQSPTHLIKTRGQQVTLRCSPKSGHDTVSWYQQALGQGPQFIFQYYEEEERQRGNFPDRFSGHQFPNYSSELNVNALLLGDSALYLCASSPDRLNEKLFFGSGTQLSVL.

The CDR3 DNA reads TGTGCCAGCTCAATCGGGGACAAGAACACTGAAGCTTTCTTT. This encodes CASSIGDKNTEAFF. The V and J genes are TRBV18 and TRBJ1-1; D may be TRBD1 (6 bases). There are 14 residues in the CDR3. V lost 5 bases, J lost 1 base, and 11 bases lay in between. Germline lookup yields CDR1 KGHSH and CDR2 LQKENI.

The chain recombines TRBV2 with TRBJ2-5; 10 nucleotides line up with TRBD2. The germline V gene encodes CDR1 SNHLY and CDR2 FYNNEI. V shed 3 bases and J 1 base; nucleotides not matched to a gene: 5. The CDR3 loop spans 16 amino acids. CDR3 region: CASSDSAGGGQETQYF. DNA for the CDR3: TGTGCCAGCAGTGATTCAGCGGGGGGGGGCCAAGAGACCCAGTACTTC. Drawing the rest from reference TRBV2 and TRBJ2-5, the complete variable domain is EPEVTQTPSHQVTQMGQEVILRCVPISNHLYFYWYRQILGQKVEFLVSFYNNEISEKSEIFDDQFSVERPDGSNFTLKIRSTKLEDSAMYFCASSDSAGGGQETQYFGPGTRLLVL.

The rearrangement uses TRBV2 and TRBJ1-5, with 8 bases lining up with TRBD1. This CDR3 is built from 16 residues. Per germline, CDR1 SNHLY and CDR2 FYNNEI. V was pared by 6 bases and J by 0 bases, with 7 bases of the junction left unmatched. The CDR3, as DNA: TGTGCCAGCAGCCATACAGGGGGTAGTAGCAATCAGCCCCAGCATTTT. This encodes CASSHTGGSSNQPQHF.

V is TRBV27 and J is TRBJ2-3, with D possibly TRBD2 on 6 matching bases. V was clipped by 3 bases and J by 4 bases, with 14 bases between them. The CDR3 covers 15 residues. Germline V CDR1 and CDR2: MNHEY, SMNVEV (reference sequence). The CDR3 DNA follows: TGTGCCAGCAGTTTTGGGCGGGGTTTGTCAGATACGCAGTATTTT. As protein: CASSFGRGLSDTQYF.

The chain has TRBV6-5 and TRBJ2-1; 7 bases line up with TRBD1. CDR1 MNHEY and CDR2 SVGAGI come from the germline V gene. This CDR3 spans 15 amino acids. The ends lost 6 bases at V and 4 bases at J; junction bases unmatched: 9. CDR3 protein: CASSQDRAAYNEQFF. The CDR3 region has the DNA TGTGCCAGCAGCCAAGACAGGGCTGCATACAATGAGCAGTTCTTC.

The chain couples TRBV7-9 to TRBJ2-5; TRBD2 is a possible D gene (6 bases). Trimming left V 3 bases short and J 6 bases short, with 20 bases between. Germline V gene sequence: CDR1 SEHNR, CDR2 FQNEAQ (reference sequence). The CDR3 extends over 16 amino acids. In DNA, the CDR3 is TGTGCCAGCAGCTTCCACTACATGGCGGGAAAAAAGACCCAGTACTTC. Translation gives CASSFHYMAGKKTQYF.

The rearrangement joins TRBV11-2 to TRBJ1-1; D unclear. The CDR3 length is 15 residues. Trimming took 1 base from V and 0 from J, leaving 9 bases between them. Germline lookup yields CDR1 SGHAT and CDR2 FQNNGV. This chain's CDR3 is CASSLGRIMNTEAFF. DNA for the CDR3: TGTGCCAGCAGCTTAGGGCGGATTATGAACACTGAAGCTTTCTTT.

This chain connects TRBV9 to TRBJ1-6, with D maybe TRBD1 (5 bases). V dropped 9 bases and J dropped 5 bases, with 15 bases sitting between them. CDR3 length: 14 residues. Germline CDR1 reads SGDLS; CDR2 reads YYNGEE. The CDR3 sequence is CATPGGPDNSPLHF. CDR3 in DNA: TGTGCCACCCCCGGGGGTCCCGATAATTCACCCCTCCACTTT.

The V call is TRBV10-3, the J call TRBJ1-4; perhaps TRBD1 as D (5 bases). Trimming left V 8 bases short and J 5 bases short, with 12 bases between. The length of the CDR3 is 13 residues. Germline V CDR1 and CDR2: ENHRY, SYGVKD. Here the CDR3 reads CAILDSFNEKLFF. CDR3 sequence (DNA): TGTGCCATCCTTGACAGCTTCAATGAAAAACTGTTTTTT.